The clone carrying this T cell receptor (beta chain) has only one observation. What it binds is not known. The PCR contained 60 Vbeta and 13 Jbeta primers. Assay used: immunoSEQ multiplex PCR; TCRdb lists only in-frame clones, some missing. The sample lists some 130,000 clones, about 73% occurring once. This specimen belongs to a study of cytomegalovirus exposure and HLA in healthy donors. Whole-study findings and limits: By HLA locus, TCR association rates varied in a later analysis, with DRB1 showing the most and HLA-C the fewest.

The germline CDR1 and CDR2 sequences are SGHRS and YFSETQ. The CDR3 spans 17 residues. V lost 0 bases to trimming and J lost 1 base; unmatched junction nucleotides: 5. The genes are TRBV5-1 and TRBJ2-3; 10 bases are a match to TRBD2. Sequenced: PBMCs. The receptor was isolated from a woman aged 50 to 60 in good health and CMV-seropositive. The CDR3 DNA reads as TGCGCCAGCAGCTTGGCTCTAGCGGGGGTTGGCACAGATACGCAGTATTTT. Residues: CASSLALAGVGTDTQYF.